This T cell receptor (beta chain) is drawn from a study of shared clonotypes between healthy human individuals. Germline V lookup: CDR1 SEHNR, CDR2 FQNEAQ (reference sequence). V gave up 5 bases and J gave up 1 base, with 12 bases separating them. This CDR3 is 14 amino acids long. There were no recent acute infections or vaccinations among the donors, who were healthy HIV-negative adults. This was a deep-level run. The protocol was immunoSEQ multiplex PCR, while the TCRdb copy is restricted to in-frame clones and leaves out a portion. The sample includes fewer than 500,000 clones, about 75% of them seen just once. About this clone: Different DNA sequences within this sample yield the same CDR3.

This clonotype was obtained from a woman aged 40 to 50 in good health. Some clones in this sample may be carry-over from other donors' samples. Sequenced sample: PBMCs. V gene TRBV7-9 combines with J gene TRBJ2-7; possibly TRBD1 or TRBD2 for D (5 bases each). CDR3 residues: CASSPGRTSYEQYF. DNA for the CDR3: TGTGCCAGCAGCCCGGGACGTACTTCCTACGAGCAGTACTTC.